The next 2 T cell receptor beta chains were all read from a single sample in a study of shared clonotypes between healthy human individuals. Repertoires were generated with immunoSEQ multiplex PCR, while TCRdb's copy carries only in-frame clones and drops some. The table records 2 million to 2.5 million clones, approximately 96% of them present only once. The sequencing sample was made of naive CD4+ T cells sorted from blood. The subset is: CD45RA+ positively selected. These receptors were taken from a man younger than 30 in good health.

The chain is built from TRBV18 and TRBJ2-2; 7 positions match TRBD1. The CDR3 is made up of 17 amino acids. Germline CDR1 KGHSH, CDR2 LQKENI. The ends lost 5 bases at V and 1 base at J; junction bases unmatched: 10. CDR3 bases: TGTGCCAGCTCAATTAACTCCGGGACAGTGAACACCGGGGAGCTGTTTTTT. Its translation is CASSINSGTVNTGELFF. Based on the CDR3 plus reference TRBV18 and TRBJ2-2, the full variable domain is NAGVMQNPRHLVRRRGQEARLRCSPMKGHSHVYWYRQLPEEGLKFMVYLQKENIIDESGMPKERFSAEFPKEGPSILRIQQVVRGDSAAYFCASSINSGTVNTGELFFGEGSRLTVL.

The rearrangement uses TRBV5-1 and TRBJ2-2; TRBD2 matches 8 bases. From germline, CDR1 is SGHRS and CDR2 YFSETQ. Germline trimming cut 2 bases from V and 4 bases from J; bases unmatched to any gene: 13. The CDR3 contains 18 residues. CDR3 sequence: CASSFRKTTSALTGELFF. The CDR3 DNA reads TGCGCCAGCAGCTTTCGCAAGACGACTAGCGCCCTCACCGGGGAGCTGTTTTTT.